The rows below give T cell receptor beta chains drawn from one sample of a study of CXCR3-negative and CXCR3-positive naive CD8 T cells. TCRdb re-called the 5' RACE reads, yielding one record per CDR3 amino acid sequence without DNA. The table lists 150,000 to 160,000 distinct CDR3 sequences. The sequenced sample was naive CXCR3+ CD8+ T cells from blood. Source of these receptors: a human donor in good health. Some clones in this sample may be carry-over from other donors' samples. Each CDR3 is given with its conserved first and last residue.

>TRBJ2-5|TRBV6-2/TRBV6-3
CASSYPLKETQYF
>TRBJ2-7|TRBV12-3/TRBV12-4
CASSPGTADYEQYF
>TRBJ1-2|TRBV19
CASSPVTGSYGYTF
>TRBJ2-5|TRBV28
CASSSSRAGGPQETQYF
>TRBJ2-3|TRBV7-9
CASSPNGIVDTQYF
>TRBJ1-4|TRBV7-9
CASSLALNEKLFF
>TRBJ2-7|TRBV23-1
CASSQETGVSYEQYF
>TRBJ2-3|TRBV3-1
CASSQELRADTQYF
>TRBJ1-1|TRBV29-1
CSVDAGLIEAFF
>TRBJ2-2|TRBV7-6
CASSPPSLRFTGELFF
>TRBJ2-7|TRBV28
CASSFHPRQDRSYEQYF
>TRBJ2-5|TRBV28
CASSLYRAVQETQYF
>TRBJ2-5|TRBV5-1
CASCDLDYYQETQYF
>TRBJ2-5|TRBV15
CATSRVRQGKETQYF
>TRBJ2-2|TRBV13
CACSPRTVSGELFF
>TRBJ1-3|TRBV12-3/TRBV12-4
CASSLGGTGNTIYF
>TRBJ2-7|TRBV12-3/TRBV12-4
CASSLIGGGEQYF
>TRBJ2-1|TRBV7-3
CASSPEGRGLDSYNEQFF
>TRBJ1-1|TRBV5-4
CASSEGNTEAFF
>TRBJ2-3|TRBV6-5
CASSYSRGPESTDTQYF
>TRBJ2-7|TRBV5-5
CASSLVSGYEQYF
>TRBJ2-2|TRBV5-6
CASSLSAGGPWTGELFF
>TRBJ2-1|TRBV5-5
CASSQRGGYPYNEQFF
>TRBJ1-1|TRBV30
CAWSVIGNTEAFF
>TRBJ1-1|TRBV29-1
CSVELVLEAFF
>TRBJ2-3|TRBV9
CASSEDNSDTQYF
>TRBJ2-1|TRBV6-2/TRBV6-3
CASSYSYEQFF
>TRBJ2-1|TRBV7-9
CASSTSVTDNEQFF
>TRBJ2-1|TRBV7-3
CASSPDSGGVNEQFF
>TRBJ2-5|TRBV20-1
CSANFKQRLAGVLETQYF
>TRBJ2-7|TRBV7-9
CASSGGQVAYEQYF
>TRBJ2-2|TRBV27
CASSFFLANTGELFF
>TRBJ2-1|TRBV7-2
CASSFSLAGAREQFF
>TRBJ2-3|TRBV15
CATSTRLVDTQYF
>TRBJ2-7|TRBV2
CASSDPRWRAYEQYF
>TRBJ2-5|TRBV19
CASSVEQGDGKTQYF
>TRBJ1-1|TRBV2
CASSHDRDGTRAGTEAFF
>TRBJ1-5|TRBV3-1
CASSATTGFGNQPQHF
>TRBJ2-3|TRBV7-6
CASTPIHGFTDTQYF